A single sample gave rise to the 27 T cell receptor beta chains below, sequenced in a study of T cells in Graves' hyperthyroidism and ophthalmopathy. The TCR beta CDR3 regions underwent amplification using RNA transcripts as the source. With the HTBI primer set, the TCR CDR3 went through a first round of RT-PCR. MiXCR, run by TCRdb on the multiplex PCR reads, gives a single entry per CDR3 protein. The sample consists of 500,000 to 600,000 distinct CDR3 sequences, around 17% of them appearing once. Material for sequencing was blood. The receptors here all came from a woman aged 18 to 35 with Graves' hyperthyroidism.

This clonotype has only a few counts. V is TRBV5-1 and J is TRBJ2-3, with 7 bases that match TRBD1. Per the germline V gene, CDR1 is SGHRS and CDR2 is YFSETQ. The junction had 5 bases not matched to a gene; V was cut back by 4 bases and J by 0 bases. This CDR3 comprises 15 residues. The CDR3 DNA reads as TGCGCCAGCAGCCAGGACAGGCCCAGCACAGATACGCAGTATTTT. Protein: CASSQDRPSTDTQYF.

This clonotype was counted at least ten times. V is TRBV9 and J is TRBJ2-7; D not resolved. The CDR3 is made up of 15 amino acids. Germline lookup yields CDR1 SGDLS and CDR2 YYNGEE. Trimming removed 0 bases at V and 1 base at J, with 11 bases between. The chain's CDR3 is CASSVGPSGSYEQYF. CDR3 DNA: TGTGCCAGCAGCGTAGGCCCTTCTGGATCCTACGAGCAGTACTTC.

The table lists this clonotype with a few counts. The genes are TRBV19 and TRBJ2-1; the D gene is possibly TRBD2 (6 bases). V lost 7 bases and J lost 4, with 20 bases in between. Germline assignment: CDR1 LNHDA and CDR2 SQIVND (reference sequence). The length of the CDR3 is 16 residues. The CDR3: CASIDTRDLGYNEQFF. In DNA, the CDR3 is TGTGCCAGTATCGATACTCGGGACTTGGGATACAATGAGCAGTTCTTC.

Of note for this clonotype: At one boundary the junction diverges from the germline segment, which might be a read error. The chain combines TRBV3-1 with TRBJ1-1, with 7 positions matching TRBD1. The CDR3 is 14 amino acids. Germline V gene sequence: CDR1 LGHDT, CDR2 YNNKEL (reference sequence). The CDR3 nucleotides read TGTGCCAGCAGCCGGACAGGATTTCACACTGAAGCTCTCTTT. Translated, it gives CASSRTGFHTEALF.

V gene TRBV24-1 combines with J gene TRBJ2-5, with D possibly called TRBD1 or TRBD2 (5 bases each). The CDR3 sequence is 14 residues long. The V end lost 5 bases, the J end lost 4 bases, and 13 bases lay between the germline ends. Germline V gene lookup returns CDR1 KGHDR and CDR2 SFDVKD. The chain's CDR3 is CATSARSGRETQYF. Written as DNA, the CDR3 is TGTGCCACCAGTGCCCGGTCGGGACGAGAGACCCAGTACTTC.

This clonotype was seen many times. The CDR3 coding sequence is TGTGCCAGCAGTCCCCCTAGGGCGGACTGGTACAATGAGCAGTTCTTC. It specifies CASSPPRADWYNEQFF. The chain couples TRBV27 to TRBJ2-1, with D possibly being TRBD2 (5 bases). Trimming shortened V by 5 bases and J by 4 bases, and 18 bases separated the two germline ends. Germline V gene sequence: CDR1 MNHEY, CDR2 SMNVEV (reference sequence). This CDR3 is 16 amino acids long.

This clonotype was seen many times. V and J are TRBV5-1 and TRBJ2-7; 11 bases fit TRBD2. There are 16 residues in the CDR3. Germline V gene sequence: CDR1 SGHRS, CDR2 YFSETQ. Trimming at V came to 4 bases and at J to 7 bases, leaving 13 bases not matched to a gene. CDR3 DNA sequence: TGCGCCAGCAGCAGCTTATTGACTAGCGGGATCGGGGAGCAGTACTTC. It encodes CASSSLLTSGIGEQYF.

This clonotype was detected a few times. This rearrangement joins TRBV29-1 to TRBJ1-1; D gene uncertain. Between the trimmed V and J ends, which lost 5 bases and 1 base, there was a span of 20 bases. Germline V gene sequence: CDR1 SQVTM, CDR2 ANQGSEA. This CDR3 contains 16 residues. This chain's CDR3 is CSVYPPLTGPNTEAFF. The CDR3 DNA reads TGCAGCGTTTACCCCCCCCTAACGGGTCCGAACACTGAAGCTTTCTTT.

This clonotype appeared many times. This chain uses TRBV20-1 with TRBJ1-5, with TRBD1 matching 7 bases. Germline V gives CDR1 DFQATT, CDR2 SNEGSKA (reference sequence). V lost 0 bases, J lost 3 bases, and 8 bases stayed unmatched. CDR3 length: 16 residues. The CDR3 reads CSARDLTGFYNQPQHF. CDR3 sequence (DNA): TGCAGTGCTAGAGATTTGACAGGGTTTTACAATCAGCCCCAGCATTTT.

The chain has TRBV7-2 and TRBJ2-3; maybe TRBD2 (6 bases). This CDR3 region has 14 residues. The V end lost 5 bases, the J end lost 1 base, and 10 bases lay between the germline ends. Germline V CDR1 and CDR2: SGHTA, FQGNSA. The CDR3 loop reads CASSDWRGTDTQYF. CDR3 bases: TGTGCCAGCAGCGATTGGAGGGGCACAGATACGCAGTATTTT. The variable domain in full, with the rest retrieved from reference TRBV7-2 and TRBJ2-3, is GAGVSQSPSNKVTEKGKDVELRCDPISGHTALYWYRQSLGQGLEFLIYFQGNSAPDKSGLPSDRFSAERTGGSVSTLTIQRTQQEDSAVYLCASSDWRGTDTQYFGPGTRLTVL.

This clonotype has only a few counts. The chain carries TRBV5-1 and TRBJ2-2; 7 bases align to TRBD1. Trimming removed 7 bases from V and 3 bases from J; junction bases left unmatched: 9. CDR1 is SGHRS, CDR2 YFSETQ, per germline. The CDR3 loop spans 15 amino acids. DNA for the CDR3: TGCGCCAGCGGCAAACAGGGGTGGCACACCGGGGAGCTGTTTTTT. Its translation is CASGKQGWHTGELFF.

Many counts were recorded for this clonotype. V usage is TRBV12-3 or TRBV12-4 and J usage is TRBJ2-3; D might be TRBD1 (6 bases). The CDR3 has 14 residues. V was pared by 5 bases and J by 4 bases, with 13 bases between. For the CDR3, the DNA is TGTGCCAGCAGTGTTTTACAGGGTGCAGATACGCAGTATTTT. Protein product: CASSVLQGADTQYF.

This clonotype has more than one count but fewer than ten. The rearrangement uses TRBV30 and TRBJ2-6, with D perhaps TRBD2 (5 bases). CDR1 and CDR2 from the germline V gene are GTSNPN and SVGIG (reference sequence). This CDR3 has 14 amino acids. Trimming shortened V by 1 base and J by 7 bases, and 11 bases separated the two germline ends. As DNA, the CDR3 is TGTGCCTGGAGTGGCGGGTCTGTAGCCAACGTCCTGACTTTC. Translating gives CAWSGGSVANVLTF.

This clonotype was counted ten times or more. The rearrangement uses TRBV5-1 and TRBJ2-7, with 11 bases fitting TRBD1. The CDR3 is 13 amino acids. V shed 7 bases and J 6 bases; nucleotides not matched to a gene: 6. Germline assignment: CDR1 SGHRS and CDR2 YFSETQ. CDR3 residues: CASHSGTGGEQYF. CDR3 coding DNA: TGCGCCAGCCACTCCGGGACAGGGGGCGAGCAGTACTTC.

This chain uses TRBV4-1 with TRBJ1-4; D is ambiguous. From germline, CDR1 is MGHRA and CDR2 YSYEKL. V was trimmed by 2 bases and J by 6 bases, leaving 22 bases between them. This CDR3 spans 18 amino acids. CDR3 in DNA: TGCGCCAGCAGCCAAAACATCACCTTAAGTAGGGTATATGAAAAACTGTTTTTT. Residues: CASSQNITLSRVYEKLFF.

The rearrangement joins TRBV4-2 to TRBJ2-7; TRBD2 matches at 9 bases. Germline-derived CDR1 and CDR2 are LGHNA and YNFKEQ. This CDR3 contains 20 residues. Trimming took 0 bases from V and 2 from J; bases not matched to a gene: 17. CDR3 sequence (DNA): TGTGCCAGCAGCCAAGATCAGGGTGGAATAGGAGCGGGAGGCCCCTACGAGCAGTACTTC. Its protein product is CASSQDQGGIGAGGPYEQYF.

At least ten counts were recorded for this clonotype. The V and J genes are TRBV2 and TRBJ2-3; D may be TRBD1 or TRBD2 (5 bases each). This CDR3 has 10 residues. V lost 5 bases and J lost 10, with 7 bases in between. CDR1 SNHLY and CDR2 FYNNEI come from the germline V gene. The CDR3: CASSMGAQYF. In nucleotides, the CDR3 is TGTGCCAGCAGTATGGGGGCGCAGTATTTT.

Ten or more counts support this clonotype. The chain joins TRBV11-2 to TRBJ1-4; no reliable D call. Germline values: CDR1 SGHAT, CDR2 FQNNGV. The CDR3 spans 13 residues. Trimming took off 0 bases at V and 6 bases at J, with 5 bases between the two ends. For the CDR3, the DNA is TGTGCCAGCAGCTTAGATGTTGATGAAAAACTGTTTTTT. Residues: CASSLDVDEKLFF.

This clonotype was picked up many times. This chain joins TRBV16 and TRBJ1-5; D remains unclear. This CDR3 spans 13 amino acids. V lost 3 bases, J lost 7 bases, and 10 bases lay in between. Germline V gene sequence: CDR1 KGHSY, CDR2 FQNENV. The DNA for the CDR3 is TGTGCCAGCAGCCAGGGCCATGGGCAGCCCCAGCATTTT. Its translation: CASSQGHGQPQHF.

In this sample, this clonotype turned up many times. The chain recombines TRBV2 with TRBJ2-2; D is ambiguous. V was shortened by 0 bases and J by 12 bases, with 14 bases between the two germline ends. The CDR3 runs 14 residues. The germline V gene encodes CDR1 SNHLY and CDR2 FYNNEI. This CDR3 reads CASSEALAARQLFF. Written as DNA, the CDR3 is TGTGCCAGCAGTGAAGCGCTTGCGGCCAGGCAGCTGTTTTTT.

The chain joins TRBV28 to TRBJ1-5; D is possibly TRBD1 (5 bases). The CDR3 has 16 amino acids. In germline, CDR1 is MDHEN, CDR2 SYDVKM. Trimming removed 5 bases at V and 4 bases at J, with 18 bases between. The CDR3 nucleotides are TGTGCCAGCAGTCTCACACGGGGGGGGGGGAATCAGCCCCAGCATTTT. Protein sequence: CASSLTRGGGNQPQHF.

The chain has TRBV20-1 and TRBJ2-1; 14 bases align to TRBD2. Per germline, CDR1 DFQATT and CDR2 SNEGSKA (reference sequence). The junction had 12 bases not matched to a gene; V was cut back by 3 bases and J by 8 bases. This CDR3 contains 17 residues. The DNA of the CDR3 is TGCAGTGCTAGTTCGATGACTAGCGGGGGGGCTTTGGATGAGCAGTTCTTC. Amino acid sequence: CSASSMTSGGALDEQFF.

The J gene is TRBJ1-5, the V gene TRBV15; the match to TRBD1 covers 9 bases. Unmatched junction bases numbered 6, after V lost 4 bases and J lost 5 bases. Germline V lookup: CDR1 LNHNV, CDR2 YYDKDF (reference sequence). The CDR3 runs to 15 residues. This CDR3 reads CATSKGQGRDQPQHF. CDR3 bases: TGTGCCACCAGCAAGGGACAGGGTCGTGATCAGCCCCAGCATTTT.

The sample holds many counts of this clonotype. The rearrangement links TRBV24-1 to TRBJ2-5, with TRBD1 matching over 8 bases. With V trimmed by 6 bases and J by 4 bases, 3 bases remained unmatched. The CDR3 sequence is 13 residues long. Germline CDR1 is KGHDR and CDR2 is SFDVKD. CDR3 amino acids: CATSQGAGETQYF. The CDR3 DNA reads TGTGCCACCAGTCAGGGGGCAGGAGAGACCCAGTACTTC.

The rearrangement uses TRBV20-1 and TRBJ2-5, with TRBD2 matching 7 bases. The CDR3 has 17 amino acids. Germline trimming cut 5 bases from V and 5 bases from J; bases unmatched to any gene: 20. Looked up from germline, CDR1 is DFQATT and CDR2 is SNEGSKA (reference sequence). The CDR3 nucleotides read TGCAGTGCTCTCCCAGCCGCGACTAGCTCTCTGGGGGAGACCCAGTACTTC. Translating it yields CSALPAATSSLGETQYF.

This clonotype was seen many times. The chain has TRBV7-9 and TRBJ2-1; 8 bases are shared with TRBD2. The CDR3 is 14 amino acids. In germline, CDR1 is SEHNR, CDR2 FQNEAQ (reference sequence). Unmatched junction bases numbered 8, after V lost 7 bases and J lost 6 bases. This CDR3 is CASTVAGWSNEQFF. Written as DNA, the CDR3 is TGTGCCAGCACCGTAGCGGGATGGAGCAATGAGCAGTTCTTC.

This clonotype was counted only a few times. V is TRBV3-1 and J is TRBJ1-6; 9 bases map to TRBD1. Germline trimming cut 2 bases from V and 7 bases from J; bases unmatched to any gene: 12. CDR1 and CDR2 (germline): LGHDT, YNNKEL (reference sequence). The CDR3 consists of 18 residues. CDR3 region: CASSQSRVGQGGNSPLHF. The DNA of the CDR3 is TGTGCCAGCAGCCAATCTCGAGTGGGACAGGGAGGGAATTCACCCCTCCACTTT.